Listed below are T cell receptor beta chains from one sample, sequenced in a study of T-cell reconstitution after alpha-beta-depleted transplantation in children. TCRdb fed the PCR reads into MiXCR, producing one record per CDR3 protein. The data contain some 460,000 distinct CDR3 sequences, about a sixth of them singletons. The material was PBMCs, mostly from graft donor cells, obtained 360 days after TCRalphabeta/CD19-depleted stem cell transplant. These TCRs come from a boy in the first two years of life who had a stem cell transplant for Wiskott-Aldrich syndrome, so the T cells may come from the graft donor. Each CDR3 is given with its conserved first and last residue. D genes are given only for firm matches. Clone size is stated in some rows and not others, as once, few, many or a class when expanded.

>TRBJ1-2|-|TRBV18|-
CASSLKGANYGYTF
TGTGCCAGCTCACTTAAAGGAGCTAACTATGGCTACACCTTC
>TRBJ2-7|few|TRBV5-1|TRBD2
CASSLKAISGRVTYEQYF
TGCGCCAGCAGCTTGAAGGCCATTAGCGGGAGGGTTACCTACGAGCAGTACTTC
>TRBJ1-3|-|TRBV4-3|TRBD1
CASSQMDRLSGNTIYF
TGCGCCAGCAGCCAGATGGACAGGCTCTCTGGAAACACCATATATTTT
>TRBJ2-2|-|TRBV24-1|TRBD2
CATSHPMKGRLAGVVGELFF
TGTGCCACCAGTCACCCCATGAAAGGTCGACTAGCGGGAGTTGTCGGGGAGCTGTTTTTT
>TRBJ2-1|few|TRBV5-1|-
CASSFRGEHYNEQFF
TGCGCCAGCAGCTTCAGGGGAGAACACTACAATGAGCAGTTCTTC
>TRBJ2-1|few|TRBV24-1|TRBD2
CASSGTSDNEQFF
TGTGCCTCCTCCGGGACTAGCGACAATGAGCAGTTCTTC
>TRBJ2-1|-|TRBV25-1|-
CASSLEFYNEQFF
TGTGCCAGCAGTTTGGAGTTCTACAATGAGCAGTTCTTC
>TRBJ2-2|-|TRBV5-1|-
CASSFLGGLTGELFF
TGCGCCAGCAGCTTCCTGGGGGGACTCACCGGGGAGCTGTTTTTT
>TRBJ2-3|few|TRBV20-1|TRBD2
CSFFSGGAGDTQYF
TGCAGTTTCTTTAGCGGGGGGGCAGGAGATACGCAGTATTTT
>TRBJ2-3|-|TRBV5-1|TRBD2
CASSFPTTSGPDTQYF
TGCGCCAGCAGCTTCCCAACGACTAGCGGGCCAGATACGCAGTATTTT
>TRBJ1-1|few|TRBV19|-
CASSIGTVWTTEAFF
TGTGCCAGTAGTATAGGGACAGTCTGGACTACTGAAGCTTTCTTT
>TRBJ2-1|-|TRBV7-7|-
CASSSRPRSGGYNEQFF
TGTGCCAGCAGCTCTAGACCCCGGAGTGGGGGCTACAATGAGCAGTTCTTC
>TRBJ2-5|many|TRBV5-5|-
CASSIGVFETQYF
TGTGCCAGCAGCATAGGGGTTTTTGAGACCCAGTACTTC
>TRBJ1-1|few|TRBV29-1|-
CSVVPRTDTEAFF
TGCAGCGTTGTTCCGAGGACGGACACTGAAGCTTTCTTT
>TRBJ2-6|few|TRBV5-1|TRBD1
CASSPLTGSGANVLTF
TGCGCCAGCAGCCCCCTGACAGGGTCTGGGGCCAACGTCCTGACTTTC
>TRBJ2-2|few|TRBV18|-
CASSPDSNGELFF
TGTGCCAGCTCACCGGATAGTAACGGGGAGCTGTTTTTT